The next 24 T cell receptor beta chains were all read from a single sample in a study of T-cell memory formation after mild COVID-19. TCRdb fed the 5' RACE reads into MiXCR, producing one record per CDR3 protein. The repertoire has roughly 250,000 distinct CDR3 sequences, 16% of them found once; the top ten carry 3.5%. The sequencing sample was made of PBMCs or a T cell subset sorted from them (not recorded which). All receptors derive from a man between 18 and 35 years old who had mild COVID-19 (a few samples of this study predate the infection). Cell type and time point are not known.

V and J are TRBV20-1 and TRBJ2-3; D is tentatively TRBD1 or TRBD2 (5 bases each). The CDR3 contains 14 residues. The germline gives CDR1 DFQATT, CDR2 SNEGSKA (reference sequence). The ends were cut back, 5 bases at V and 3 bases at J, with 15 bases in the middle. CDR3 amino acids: CSAVLPGTTDTQYF. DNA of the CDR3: TGCAGTGCTGTCCTACCTGGGACGACAGATACGCAGTATTTT.

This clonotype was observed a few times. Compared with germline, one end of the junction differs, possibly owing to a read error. DNA of the CDR3: TGTGCTAGCAGCTTGACGACAGGGGCATCCTACAATGAGCAGTTCTTC. Translating gives CASSLTTGASYNEQFF. The V and J genes are TRBV7-7 and TRBJ2-1, with 8 nucleotides matching TRBD1. The CDR3 loop spans 16 amino acids. The germline V gene has CDR1 SSHAT and CDR2 FNYEAQ (reference sequence). Filled out from reference TRBV7-7 and TRBJ2-1, the complete variable domain reads GAGVSQSPRYKVTKRGQDVTLRCDPISSHATLYWYQQALGQGPEFLTYFNYEAQPDKSGLPSDRFSAERPEGSISTLTIQRTEQRDSAMYRCASSLTTGASYNEQFFGPGTRLTVL.

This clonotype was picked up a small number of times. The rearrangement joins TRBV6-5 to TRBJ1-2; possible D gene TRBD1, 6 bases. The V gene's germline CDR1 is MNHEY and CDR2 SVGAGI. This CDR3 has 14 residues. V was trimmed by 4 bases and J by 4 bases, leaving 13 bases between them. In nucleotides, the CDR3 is TGTGCCAGCAGTTTACTACAGGGCCCCTATGGCTACACCTTC. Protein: CASSLLQGPYGYTF.

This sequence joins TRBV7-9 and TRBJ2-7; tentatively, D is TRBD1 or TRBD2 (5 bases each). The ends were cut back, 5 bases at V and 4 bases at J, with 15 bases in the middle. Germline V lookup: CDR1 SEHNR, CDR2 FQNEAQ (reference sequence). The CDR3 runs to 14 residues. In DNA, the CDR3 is TGTGCCAGCAGCATTCTGGGGGTGATGTACGAGCAGTACGTC. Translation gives CASSILGVMYEQYV.

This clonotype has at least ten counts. CDR3 in DNA: TGTGCCAGCAGCTCGGGAAGCAATCAGCCCCAGCATTTT. This translates into CASSSGSNQPQHF. This chain links TRBV7-2 with TRBJ1-5; no definite D call. V was pared by 4 bases and J by 1 base, with 5 bases between. Germline V gives CDR1 SGHTA, CDR2 FQGNSA. CDR3 length: 13 residues. Supplemented by reference TRBV7-2 and TRBJ1-5, the full variable domain reads GAGVSQSPSNKVTEKGKDVELRCDPISGHTALYWYRQSLGQGLEFLIYFQGNSAPDKSGLPSDRFSAERTGGSVSTLTIQRTQQEDSAVYLCASSSGSNQPQHFGDGTRLSIL.

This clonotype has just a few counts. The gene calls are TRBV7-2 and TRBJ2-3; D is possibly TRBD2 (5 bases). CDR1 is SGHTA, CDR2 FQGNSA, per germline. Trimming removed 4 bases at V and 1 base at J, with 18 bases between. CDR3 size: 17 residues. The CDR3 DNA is TGTGCCAGCAGCTCCCTCGGCGTTAGCGTCGGCACAGATACGCAGTATTTT. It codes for CASSSLGVSVGTDTQYF.

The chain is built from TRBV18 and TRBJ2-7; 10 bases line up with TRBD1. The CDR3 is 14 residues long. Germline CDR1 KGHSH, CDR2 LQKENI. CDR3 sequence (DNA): TGTGCCAGCTCACCACCTGAATGGGGACAGGGGCTGTGGGTC. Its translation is CASSPPEWGQGLWV.

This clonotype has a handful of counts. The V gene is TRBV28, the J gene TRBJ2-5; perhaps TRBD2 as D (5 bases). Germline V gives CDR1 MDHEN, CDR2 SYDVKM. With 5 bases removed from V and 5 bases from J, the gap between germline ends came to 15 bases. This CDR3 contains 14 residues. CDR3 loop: CASSAQWRVETQYF. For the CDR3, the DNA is TGTGCCAGCAGTGCCCAATGGCGGGTTGAGACCCAGTACTTC.

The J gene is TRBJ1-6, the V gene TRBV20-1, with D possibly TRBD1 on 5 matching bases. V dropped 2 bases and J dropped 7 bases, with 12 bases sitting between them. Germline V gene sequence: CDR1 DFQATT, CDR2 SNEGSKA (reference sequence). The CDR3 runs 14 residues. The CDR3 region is CSARSGTENSPLHF. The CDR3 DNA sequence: TGCAGTGCTAGAAGCGGGACTGAGAATTCACCCCTCCACTTT.

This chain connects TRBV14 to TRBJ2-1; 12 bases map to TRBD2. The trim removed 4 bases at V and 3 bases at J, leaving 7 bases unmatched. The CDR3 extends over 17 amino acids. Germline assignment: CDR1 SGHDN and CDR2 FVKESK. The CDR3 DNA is TGTGCCAGCAGCCCGACTAGCGGGGGAACTATCTACAATGAGCAGTTCTTC. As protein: CASSPTSGGTIYNEQFF.

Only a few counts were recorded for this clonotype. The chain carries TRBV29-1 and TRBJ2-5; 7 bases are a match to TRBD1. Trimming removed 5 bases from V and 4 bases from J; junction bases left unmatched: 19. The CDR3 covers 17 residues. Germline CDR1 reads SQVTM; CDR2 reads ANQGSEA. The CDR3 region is CSVRAPPRGYRTETQYF. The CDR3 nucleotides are TGCAGCGTTCGTGCCCCCCCCAGGGGGTATCGGACAGAGACCCAGTACTTC.

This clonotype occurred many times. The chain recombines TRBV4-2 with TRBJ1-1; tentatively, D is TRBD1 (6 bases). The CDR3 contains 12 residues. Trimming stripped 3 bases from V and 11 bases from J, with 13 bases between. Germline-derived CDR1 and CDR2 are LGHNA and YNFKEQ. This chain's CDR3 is CASSQGDRGAFF. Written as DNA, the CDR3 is TGTGCCAGCAGCCAGGGGGATAGGGGGGCTTTCTTT.

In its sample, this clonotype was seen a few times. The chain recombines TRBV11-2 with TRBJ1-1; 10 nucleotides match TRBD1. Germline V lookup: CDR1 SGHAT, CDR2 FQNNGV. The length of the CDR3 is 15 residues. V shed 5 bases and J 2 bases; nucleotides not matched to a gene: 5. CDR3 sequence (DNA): TGTGCCAGCAGCACCCGGACAGGGGGAAACACTGAAGCTTTCTTT. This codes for CASSTRTGGNTEAFF.

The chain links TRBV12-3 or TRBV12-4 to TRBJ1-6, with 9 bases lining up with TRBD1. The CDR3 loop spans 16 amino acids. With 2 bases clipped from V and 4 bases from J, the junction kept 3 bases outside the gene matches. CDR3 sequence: CASSLTTGGYNSPLHF. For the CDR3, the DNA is TGTGCCAGCAGTTTAACGACAGGGGGTTATAATTCACCCCTCCACTTT.

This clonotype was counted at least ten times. CDR3 loop: CASSSGLRNTEAFF. The CDR3, as DNA: TGTGCCAGCAGCTCGGGCCTTCGGAACACTGAAGCTTTCTTT. The rearrangement joins TRBV7-8 to TRBJ1-1; D is unclear. The CDR3 is 14 amino acids. Per germline, CDR1 SGHVS and CDR2 FQNEAQ. V lost 4 bases and J lost 1, with 10 bases in between.

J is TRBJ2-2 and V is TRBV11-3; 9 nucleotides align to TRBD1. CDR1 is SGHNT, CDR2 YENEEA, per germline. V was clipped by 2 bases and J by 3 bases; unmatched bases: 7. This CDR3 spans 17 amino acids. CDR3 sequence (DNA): TGTGCCAGCAGCTTATTGGTGGGACAGGGACACACCGGGGAGCTGTTTTTT. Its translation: CASSLLVGQGHTGELFF.

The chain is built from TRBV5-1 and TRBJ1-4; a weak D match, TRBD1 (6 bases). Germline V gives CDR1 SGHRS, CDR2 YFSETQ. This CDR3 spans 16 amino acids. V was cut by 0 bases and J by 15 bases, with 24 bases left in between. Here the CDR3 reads CASSLEGGRTAVAVFF. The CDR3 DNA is TGCGCCAGCAGCTTGGAGGGGGGACGGACTGCAGTGGCGGTGTTTTTT.

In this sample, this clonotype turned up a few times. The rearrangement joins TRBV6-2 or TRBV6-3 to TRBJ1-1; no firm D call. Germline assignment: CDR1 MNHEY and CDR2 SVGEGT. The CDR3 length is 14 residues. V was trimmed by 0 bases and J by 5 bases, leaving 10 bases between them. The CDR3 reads CASSYSQERTEAFF. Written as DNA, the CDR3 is TGTGCCAGCAGTTACTCCCAGGAGAGGACTGAAGCTTTCTTT.

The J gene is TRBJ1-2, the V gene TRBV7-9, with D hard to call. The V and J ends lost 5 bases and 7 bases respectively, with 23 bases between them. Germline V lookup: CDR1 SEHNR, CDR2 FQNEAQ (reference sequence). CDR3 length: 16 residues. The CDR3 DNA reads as TGTGCCAGCAGCACGGGAGAATGGTGGGTAGAGGGTGGCTACACCTTC. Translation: CASSTGEWWVEGGYTF.

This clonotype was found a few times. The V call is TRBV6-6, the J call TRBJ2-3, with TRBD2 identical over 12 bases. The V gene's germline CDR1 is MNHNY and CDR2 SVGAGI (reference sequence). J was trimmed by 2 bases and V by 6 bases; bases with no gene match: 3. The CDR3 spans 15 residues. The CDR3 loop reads CASRRTSGATDTQYF. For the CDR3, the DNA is TGTGCCAGCAGACGGACTAGCGGGGCCACAGATACGCAGTATTTT.

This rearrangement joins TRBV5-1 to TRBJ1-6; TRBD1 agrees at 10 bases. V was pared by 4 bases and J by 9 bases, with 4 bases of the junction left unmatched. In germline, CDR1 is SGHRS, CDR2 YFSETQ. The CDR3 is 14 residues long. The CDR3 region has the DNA TGCGCCAGCAGCGGCCGGACAGGGGGTTCACCCCTCCACTTT. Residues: CASSGRTGGSPLHF.

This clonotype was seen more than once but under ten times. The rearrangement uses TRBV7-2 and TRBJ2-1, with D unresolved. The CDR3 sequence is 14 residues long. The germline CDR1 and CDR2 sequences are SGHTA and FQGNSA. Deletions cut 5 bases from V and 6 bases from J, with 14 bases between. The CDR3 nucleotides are TGTGCCAGCAGCCCACACCGGGCACCCAATGAGCAGTTCTTC. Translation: CASSPHRAPNEQFF. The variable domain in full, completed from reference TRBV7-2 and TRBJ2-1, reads GAGVSQSPSNKVTEKGKDVELRCDPISGHTALYWYRQSLGQGLEFLIYFQGNSAPDKSGLPSDRFSAERTGGSVSTLTIQRTQQEDSAVYLCASSPHRAPNEQFFGPGTRLTVL.

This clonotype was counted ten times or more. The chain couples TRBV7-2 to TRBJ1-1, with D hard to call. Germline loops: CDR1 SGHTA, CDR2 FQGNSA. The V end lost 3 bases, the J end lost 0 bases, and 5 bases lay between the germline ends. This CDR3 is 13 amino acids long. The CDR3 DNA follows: TGTGCCAGCAGCTTTAGTATGAACACTGAAGCTTTCTTT. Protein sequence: CASSFSMNTEAFF.

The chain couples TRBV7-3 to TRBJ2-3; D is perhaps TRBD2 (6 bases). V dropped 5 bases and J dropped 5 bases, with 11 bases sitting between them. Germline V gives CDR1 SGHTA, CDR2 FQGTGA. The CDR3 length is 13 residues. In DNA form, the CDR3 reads TGTGCCAGCAGCCCGGGGCGGGGAGATACGCAGTATTTT. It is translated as CASSPGRGDTQYF.